A single sample gave rise to the 5 T cell receptor beta chains below, sequenced in a study of T cells in Graves' hyperthyroidism and ophthalmopathy. Using RNA transcripts as the source, TCR beta CDR3 regions were amplified. TCR CDR3 regions were first amplified by RT-PCR with HTBI primers. TCRdb called the multiplex PCR reads again in MiXCR, with one record for every CDR3 protein. In the table there are some 500,000 distinct CDR3 sequences, roughly 25% of which are singletons. Sequenced sample: blood. These receptors all stem from a woman younger than 45 with Graves' ophthalmopathy.

The sample holds many counts of this clonotype. The CDR3 sequence: CASSPPDQQNYGYTF. CDR3 bases: TGTGCCAGCAGCCCCCCCGACCAACAAAACTATGGCTACACCTTC. The rearrangement links TRBV28 to TRBJ1-2; D remains unclear. Trimming took off 6 bases at V and 2 bases at J, with 16 bases between the two ends. Germline V lookup: CDR1 MDHEN, CDR2 SYDVKM. The CDR3 runs to 15 residues.

This clonotype was observed once. The V and J genes are TRBV20-1 and TRBJ2-5; 8 bases are a match to TRBD2. The CDR3 has 13 residues. Germline V CDR1 and CDR2: DFQATT, SNEGSKA (reference sequence). The trim removed 6 bases at V and 3 bases at J, leaving 6 bases unmatched. The CDR3 DNA follows: TGCAGTGCCCCACCAGCGGGGGAAGAGACCCAGTACTTC. This translates into CSAPPAGEETQYF.

This clonotype has a count of ten or more. V gene TRBV6-1 combines with J gene TRBJ1-2; TRBD1 is a possible D gene (5 bases). The V gene lost 8 bases and the J gene lost 7 bases, with 20 bases spanning the gap. Per germline, CDR1 MNHNS and CDR2 SASEGT. The CDR3 has 14 amino acids. The CDR3 DNA reads TGTGCCAGCGCCGGAATCGGGGCAGGGCTTGGCTACACCTTC. Its translation is CASAGIGAGLGYTF.

J is TRBJ1-1 and V is TRBV18; no definite D call. The CDR3 extends over 17 amino acids. With 2 bases removed from V and 0 bases from J, the gap between germline ends came to 16 bases. Germline V gene lookup returns CDR1 KGHSH and CDR2 LQKENI. In nucleotides, the CDR3 is TGTGCCAGCTCACCAACTTCAGATTCTACAGTGAACACTGAAGCTTTCTTT. Its translation is CASSPTSDSTVNTEAFF.

J is TRBJ2-7 and V is TRBV29-1; D is unclear. Germline-derived CDR1 and CDR2 are SQVTM and ANQGSEA. CDR3 length: 13 residues. Trimming took 4 bases from V and 3 from J, leaving 13 bases between them. The CDR3 region is CSVGIVTGYEQYF. The CDR3 nucleotides read TGCAGCGTTGGAATAGTCACGGGCTACGAGCAGTACTTC.